Shown below are 25 T cell receptor beta chains from a single sample sequenced in a study of T cells in Graves' hyperthyroidism and ophthalmopathy. Researchers amplified the TCR beta CDR3 regions from RNA transcripts. TCR CDR3 underwent first-round RT-PCR with the HTBI primer set. In TCRdb, the multiplex PCR reads were re-called with MiXCR into one record per CDR3 protein. The sample contains some 420,000 distinct CDR3 sequences, roughly 15% of which appear only once. Material for sequencing was blood. The receptor set was obtained from a woman younger than 35 with Graves' hyperthyroidism.

As regards this clonotype: A much larger clone differs by one base, so this may be a read error. This chain links TRBV30 with TRBJ2-1, with 9 bases fitting TRBD2. J was trimmed by 0 bases and V by 2 bases; bases with no gene match: 5. Per the germline V gene, CDR1 is GTSNPN and CDR2 is SVGIG (reference sequence). The CDR3 is 16 residues long. The CDR3 sequence is CAWSSGSGSSYNEQFF. DNA for the CDR3: TGTGCCTGGAGTTCCGGTAGCGGGAGCTCCTACAATGAGCAGTTCTTC. The variable domain in full, with the rest retrieved from reference TRBV30 and TRBJ2-1, is SQTIHQWPATLVQPVGSPLSLECTVEGTSNPNLYWYRQAAGRGLQLLFYSVGIGQISSEVPQNLSASRPQDRQFILSSKKLLLSDSGFYLCAWSSGSGSSYNEQFFGPGTRLTVL.

CDR3 residues: CASSQDQRAGGYEQYF. The CDR3 DNA is TGTGCCAGCAGCCAAGATCAACGAGCGGGAGGCTACGAGCAGTACTTC. The chain uses TRBV3-1 and TRBJ2-7, with 9 bases aligning to TRBD2. J was trimmed by 3 bases and V by 0 bases; bases with no gene match: 6. The CDR3 runs 16 residues. Germline-derived CDR1 and CDR2 are LGHDT and YNNKEL (reference sequence).

This clonotype was counted ten times or more. The genes are TRBV28 and TRBJ1-1; 10 bases match TRBD1. V shed 5 bases, J shed 3 bases, and the junction held 12 bases outside the gene matches. CDR1 is MDHEN and CDR2 is SYDVKM in the germline V gene. CDR3 length: 17 residues. DNA of the CDR3: TGTGCCAGCAGTCCCGGACAGGGGGGGGTTTGGTACACTGAAGCTTTCTTT. Its translation: CASSPGQGGVWYTEAFF. The full variable domain, in which reference TRBV28 and TRBJ1-1 provide the parts outside the CDR3, is DVKVTQSSRYLVKRTGEKVFLECVQDMDHENMFWYRQDPGLGLRLIYFSYDVKMKEKGDIPEGYSVSREKKERFSLILESASTNQTSMYLCASSPGQGGVWYTEAFFGQGTRLTVV.

This clonotype has a count of ten or more. The chain is built from TRBV5-1 and TRBJ2-7; no clear D gene. The CDR3 runs 13 residues. Trimming stripped 4 bases from V and 2 bases from J, with 10 bases between. Germline-derived CDR1 and CDR2 are SGHRS and YFSETQ. CDR3 in amino acids: CASSLQRTYEQYF. CDR3 nucleotide sequence: TGCGCCAGCAGCCTTCAACGAACCTACGAGCAGTACTTC.

This clonotype was observed at least ten times. The chain couples TRBV12-3 or TRBV12-4 to TRBJ2-1; 7 bases are shared with TRBD2. Trimming at V came to 1 base and at J to 10 bases, leaving 7 bases not matched to a gene. This CDR3 region has 14 residues. CDR3 DNA: TGTGCCAGCAGTTTAGGCGGGAGTAACCGGGAGCAGTTCTTC. Residues: CASSLGGSNREQFF.

This clonotype was seen a few times. V and J are TRBV20-1 and TRBJ2-7; the D call may be TRBD1 or TRBD2 (5 bases each). This CDR3 spans 11 amino acids. Deletions cut 5 bases from V and 4 bases from J, with 9 bases between. The germline CDR1 and CDR2 sequences are DFQATT and SNEGSKA (reference sequence). The CDR3 bases are TGCAGTGCTGGGACCCAATACGAGCAGTACTTC. Its translation is CSAGTQYEQYF.

This clonotype was seen many times. This chain connects TRBV11-2 to TRBJ2-7, with TRBD1 as a possible D gene (6 bases). The germline CDR1 and CDR2 sequences are SGHAT and FQNNGV. The CDR3 has 16 residues. V gave up 5 bases and J gave up 3 bases, with 20 bases separating them. The CDR3 here is CASSPTNRDLLYEQYF. In DNA, the CDR3 is TGTGCCAGCAGCCCAACAAACAGGGACCTACTCTACGAGCAGTACTTC.

This clonotype has a count of ten or more. This chain joins TRBV29-1 and TRBJ1-1; D not resolved. This CDR3 has 12 amino acids. The V end lost 4 bases, the J end lost 3 bases, and 9 bases lay between the germline ends. The germline V gene has CDR1 SQVTM and CDR2 ANQGSEA. CDR3 DNA: TGCAGCGTTGTGCGGAGCTACACTGAAGCTTTCTTT. Translation gives CSVVRSYTEAFF.

The genes are TRBV4-1 and TRBJ2-1; D is uncertain. Deletions cut 0 bases from V and 4 bases from J, with 10 bases between. The CDR3 sequence is 15 residues long. Germline assignment: CDR1 MGHRA and CDR2 YSYEKL. CDR3 sequence (DNA): TGCGCCAGCAGCCAAGATCCCGGTCAGTACAATGAGCAGTTCTTC. Protein: CASSQDPGQYNEQFF.

There are many counts of this clonotype. The rearrangement links TRBV6-2 or TRBV6-3 to TRBJ2-1; D is ambiguous. The V end was cut by 0 bases, the J end by 8 bases, with 11 bases between. Germline assignment: CDR1 MNHEY and CDR2 SVGEGT. CDR3 length: 14 residues. CDR3 residues: CASSYSHYRDEQFF. The CDR3 DNA is TGTGCCAGCAGTTACTCCCATTATAGGGATGAGCAGTTCTTC.

This clonotype has a count of ten or more. This chain uses TRBV28 with TRBJ1-5; D perhaps matches TRBD1 (5 bases). V was pared by 7 bases and J by 1 base, with 11 bases between. This CDR3 contains 14 residues. Germline V lookup: CDR1 MDHEN, CDR2 SYDVKM. Here the CDR3 reads CASTAGVSNQPQHF. As DNA, the CDR3 is TGTGCCAGCACCGCGGGGGTCAGCAATCAGCCCCAGCATTTT.

This clonotype has just one count. The CDR3 carries no conserved terminal phenylalanine or tryptophan, so it likely arises from a read error. The rearrangement links TRBV6-5 to TRBJ1-2; no clear D gene. This CDR3 has 14 amino acids. V was cut by 2 bases and J by 3 bases, with 10 bases left in between. The germline V gene encodes CDR1 MNHEY and CDR2 SVGAGI. The CDR3 nucleotides read TGTGCCAGCAGTTACGCGGGTTCTTACTATGGCTACACCTCC. It encodes CASSYAGSYYGYTS.

The J gene is TRBJ2-6, the V gene TRBV19; D is unresolved. V lost 10 bases to trimming and J lost 0 bases, with 7 bases between them. This CDR3 has 13 amino acids. CDR1 and CDR2 from the germline V gene are LNHDA and SQIVND (reference sequence). The CDR3 nucleotides read TGTGCCATCAGAAGCTCTGGGGCCAACGTCCTGACTTTC. This codes for CAIRSSGANVLTF.

J is TRBJ1-4 and V is TRBV14, with no clear D. Germline V gene data show CDR1 as SGHDN and CDR2 as FVKESK. V lost 4 bases to trimming and J lost 8 bases, with 8 bases between them. The CDR3 has 12 amino acids. The CDR3 here is CASSRVGEKLFF. The CDR3 DNA reads TGTGCCAGCAGCCGAGTTGGCGAAAAACTGTTTTTT.

This clonotype was recorded only once. A much larger clone differs from this one at a single base, so this may be a read error. CDR3 DNA sequence: TGCAGTGCTAAACCGGGACAGGGGTCCTACGAGCAGTACTTC. Its translation is CSAKPGQGSYEQYF. V and J are TRBV20-1 and TRBJ2-7; 10 bases match TRBD1. This CDR3 is built from 14 residues. Germline assignment: CDR1 DFQATT and CDR2 SNEGSKA (reference sequence). The ends lost 4 bases at V and 1 base at J; junction bases unmatched: 4.

This clonotype appeared many times. Here the CDR3 reads CASSPIYGGQGRIQYF. Here the CDR3 DNA reads TGTGCCAGCAGCCCAATCTATGGCGGACAGGGGAGAATTCAGTACTTC. The chain combines TRBV11-2 with TRBJ2-4; TRBD1 agrees at 9 bases. Germline CDR1 and CDR2: SGHAT and FQNNGV. The V segment lost 5 bases and the J segment 10 bases; nucleotides outside the gene matches: 15. CDR3 length equals 16 residues.

The sample holds many counts of this clonotype. This chain connects TRBV7-8 to TRBJ2-5; tentatively, D is TRBD1 (5 bases). CDR1 SGHVS and CDR2 FQNEAQ come from the germline V gene. The CDR3 is 13 amino acids. Trimming removed 6 bases at V and 2 bases at J, with 10 bases between. CDR3 protein: CASRLDMQETQYF. The CDR3 DNA reads as TGTGCCAGCAGGTTGGACATGCAAGAGACCCAGTACTTC.

In this sample, this clonotype turned up a few times. The chain links TRBV12-3 or TRBV12-4 to TRBJ1-5, with 8 bases that match TRBD1. This CDR3 has 15 amino acids. The trim removed 6 bases at V and 9 bases at J, leaving 13 bases unmatched. The CDR3 DNA is TGTGCCAGCAGCTCAGAGACAGGGGCGGCTCGGCCCCAGCATTTT. Protein sequence: CASSSETGAARPQHF.

This rearrangement joins TRBV12-3 or TRBV12-4 to TRBJ2-5, with 11 bases identical to TRBD1. V shed 5 bases and J 4 bases; nucleotides not matched to a gene: 9. The CDR3 consists of 16 residues. The DNA of the CDR3 is TGTGCCAGCAGTCCCAAGGACAGGGGGCGAGGAGAGACCCAGTACTTC. Translation gives CASSPKDRGRGETQYF.

The chain is built from TRBV12-3 or TRBV12-4 and TRBJ2-3; 7 bases align to TRBD2. This CDR3 region has 16 residues. The junction had 7 bases not matched to a gene; V was cut back by 1 base and J by 3 bases. This CDR3 reads CASSLVGGDQTDTQYF. The CDR3 DNA reads as TGTGCCAGCAGTTTAGTGGGGGGGGACCAAACAGATACGCAGTATTTT.

The table lists this clonotype with many counts. The gene calls are TRBV20-1 and TRBJ1-1, with D uncertain. The CDR3 sequence is 9 residues long. Trimming stripped 3 bases from V and 5 bases from J, with 1 base between. CDR1 is DFQATT, CDR2 SNEGSKA, per germline (reference sequence). This CDR3 reads CSARTEAFF. CDR3 nucleotide sequence: TGCAGTGCTAGGACTGAAGCTTTCTTT.

The chain joins TRBV9 to TRBJ2-7, with unresolved D. CDR1 and CDR2 (germline): SGDLS, YYNGEE. Trimming took off 0 bases at V and 2 bases at J, with 9 bases between the two ends. The CDR3 has 14 amino acids. The CDR3 region is CASSVGERAYEQYF. The CDR3 coding sequence is TGTGCCAGCAGCGTAGGTGAACGTGCCTACGAGCAGTACTTC.

This clonotype was seen repeatedly, ten times or more. The V call is TRBV29-1, the J call TRBJ1-2; no clear D gene. This CDR3 spans 14 amino acids. V shed 7 bases and J shed 3 bases, with 18 bases lying between them. Per the germline V gene, CDR1 is SQVTM and CDR2 is ANQGSEA. The CDR3 DNA is TGCAGCGCTGTCCTTCGGGCGCGGGACTATGGCTACACCTTC. It codes for CSAVLRARDYGYTF.

This clonotype was detected only a few times. The chain uses TRBV29-1 and TRBJ2-3, with 9 bases lining up with TRBD1. CDR1 SQVTM and CDR2 ANQGSEA come from the germline V gene. The ends lost 7 bases at V and 5 bases at J; junction bases unmatched: 7. The length of the CDR3 is 13 residues. The CDR3: CSEEQGAGDTQYF. The CDR3 DNA is TGCAGCGAAGAACAGGGGGCAGGAGATACGCAGTATTTT.

CDR3 loop: CASSIHTGTKYF. The CDR3 nucleotides read TGTGCCAGTAGTATACACACCGGGACGAAGTACTTC. The chain is built from TRBV19 and TRBJ2-5; either TRBD1 or TRBD2 may supply D (5 bases each). V lost 2 bases and J 12 bases, leaving 13 bases between the germline ends. Germline loops: CDR1 LNHDA, CDR2 SQIVND (reference sequence). The CDR3 extends over 12 amino acids.